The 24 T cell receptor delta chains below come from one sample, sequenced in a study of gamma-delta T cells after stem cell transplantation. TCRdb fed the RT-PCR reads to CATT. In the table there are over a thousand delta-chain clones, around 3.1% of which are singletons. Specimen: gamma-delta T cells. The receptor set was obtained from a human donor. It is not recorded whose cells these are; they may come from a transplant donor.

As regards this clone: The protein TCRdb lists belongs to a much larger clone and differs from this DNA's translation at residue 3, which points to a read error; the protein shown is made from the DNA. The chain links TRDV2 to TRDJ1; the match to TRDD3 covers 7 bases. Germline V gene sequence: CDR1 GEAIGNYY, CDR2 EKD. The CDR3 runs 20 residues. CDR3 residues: CARDTLGVSNYRFDTDKLIF. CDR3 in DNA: TGTGCCCGTGACACGCTGGGGGTTTCCAACTATCGTTTTGACACCGATAAACTCATCTTT.

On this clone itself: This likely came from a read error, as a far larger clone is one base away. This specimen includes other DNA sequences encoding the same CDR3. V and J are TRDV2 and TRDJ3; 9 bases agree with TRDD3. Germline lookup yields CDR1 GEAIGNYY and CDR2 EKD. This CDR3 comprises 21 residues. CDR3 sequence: CACDTLGDDRGSGWDTRQMFF. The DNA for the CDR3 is TGTGCCTGCGACACCCTGGGGGATGATCGTGGCTCGGGGTGGGACACCCGACAGATGTTTTTC.

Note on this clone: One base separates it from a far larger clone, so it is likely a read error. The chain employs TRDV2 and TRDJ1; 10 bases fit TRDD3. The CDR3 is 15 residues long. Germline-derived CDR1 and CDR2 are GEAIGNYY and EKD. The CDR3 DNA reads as TGTGCCTGTGCCACCGTAGGGGGATACGCCGATAAACTCATCTTT. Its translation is CACATVGGYADKLIF.

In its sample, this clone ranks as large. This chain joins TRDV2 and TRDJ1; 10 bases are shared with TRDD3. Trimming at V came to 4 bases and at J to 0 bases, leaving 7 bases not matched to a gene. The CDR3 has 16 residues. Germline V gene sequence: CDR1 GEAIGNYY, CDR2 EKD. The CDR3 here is CACDLLGDSNTDKLIF. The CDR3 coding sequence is TGTGCCTGTGATCTACTGGGGGATTCGAACACCGATAAACTCATCTTT.

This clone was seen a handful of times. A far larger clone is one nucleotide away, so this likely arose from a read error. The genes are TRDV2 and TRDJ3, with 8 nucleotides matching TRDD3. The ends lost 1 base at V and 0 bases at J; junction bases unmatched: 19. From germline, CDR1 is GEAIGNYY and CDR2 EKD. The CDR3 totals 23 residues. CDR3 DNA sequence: TGTGCCTGTGACACGGTAAGGTACACTGGGGGCGTTACCAGCTCCTGGGACACCCGACAGATGTTTTTC. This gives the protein CACDTVRYTGGVTSSWDTRQMFF.

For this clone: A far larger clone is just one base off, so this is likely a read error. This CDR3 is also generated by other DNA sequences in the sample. The CDR3 DNA reads as TGTGCCTGCGACACGTTCAACACCGATAAACTCATCTTT. It translates to CACDTFNTDKLIF. The chain combines TRDV2 with TRDJ1; D ambiguous. The CDR3 totals 13 residues. Germline V gene data show CDR1 as GEAIGNYY and CDR2 as EKD.

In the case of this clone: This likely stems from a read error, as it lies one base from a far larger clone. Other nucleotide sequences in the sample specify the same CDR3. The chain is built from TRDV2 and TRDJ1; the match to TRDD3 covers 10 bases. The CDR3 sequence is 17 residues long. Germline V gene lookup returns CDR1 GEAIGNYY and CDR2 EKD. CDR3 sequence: CACDGVLGDPNTDKLIF. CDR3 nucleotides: TGTGCCTGTGACGGGGTACTGGGGGATCCGAACACCGATAAGCTCATCTTT.

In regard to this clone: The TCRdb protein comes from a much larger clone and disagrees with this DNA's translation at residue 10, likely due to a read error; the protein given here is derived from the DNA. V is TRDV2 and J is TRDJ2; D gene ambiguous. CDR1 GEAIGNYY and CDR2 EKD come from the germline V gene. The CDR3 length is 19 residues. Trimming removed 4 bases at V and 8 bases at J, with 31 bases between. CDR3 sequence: CACDSLQRTRASEGAQLFF. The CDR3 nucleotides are TGTGCCTGTGATAGTCTCCAACGTACTCGGGCCTCCGAAGGGGCACAACTCTTCTTT.

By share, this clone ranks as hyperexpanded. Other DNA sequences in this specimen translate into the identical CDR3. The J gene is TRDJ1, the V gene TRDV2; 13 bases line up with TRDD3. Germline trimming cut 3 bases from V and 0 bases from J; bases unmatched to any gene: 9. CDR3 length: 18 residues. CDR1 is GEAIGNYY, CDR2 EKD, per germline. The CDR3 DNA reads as TGTGCCTGTGACCCGTTACTGGGGGATACGGGGAACACCGATAAACTCATCTTT. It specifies CACDPLLGDTGNTDKLIF.

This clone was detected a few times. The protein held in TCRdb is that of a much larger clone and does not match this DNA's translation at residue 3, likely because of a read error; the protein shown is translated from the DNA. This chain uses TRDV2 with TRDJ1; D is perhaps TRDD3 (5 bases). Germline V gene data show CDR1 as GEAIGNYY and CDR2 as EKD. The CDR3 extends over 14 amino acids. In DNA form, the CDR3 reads TGTGCCCGTGACACGATGGGGTCCCTCGATAAACTCATCTTT. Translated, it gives CARDTMGSLDKLIF.

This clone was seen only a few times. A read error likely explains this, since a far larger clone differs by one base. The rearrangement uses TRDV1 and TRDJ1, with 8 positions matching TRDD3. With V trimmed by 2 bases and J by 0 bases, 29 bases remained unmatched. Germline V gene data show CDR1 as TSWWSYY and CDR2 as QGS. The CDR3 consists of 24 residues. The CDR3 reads CALGESFLSNWGPANTRNTDKLIF. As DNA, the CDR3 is TGTGCTCTTGGGGAATCTTTCCTATCCAACTGGGGGCCGGCTAACACAAGAAACACCGATAAACTCATCTTT.

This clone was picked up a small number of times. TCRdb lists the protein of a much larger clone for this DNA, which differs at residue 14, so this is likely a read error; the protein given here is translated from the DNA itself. CDR3 nucleotide sequence: TGTGCCTGTGACACCCTACTGGGGGATACGGACACCGATAGACTCATCTTT. Translation: CACDTLLGDTDTDRLIF. The chain joins TRDV2 to TRDJ1; the match to TRDD3 covers 13 bases. The germline gives CDR1 GEAIGNYY, CDR2 EKD. This CDR3 region has 17 residues.

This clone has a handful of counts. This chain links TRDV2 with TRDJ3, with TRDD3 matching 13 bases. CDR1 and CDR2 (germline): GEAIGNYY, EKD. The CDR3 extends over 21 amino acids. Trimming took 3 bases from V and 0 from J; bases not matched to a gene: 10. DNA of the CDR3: TGTGCCTGTGACCAAGCACTGGGGGATACGCGGAGCTCCTGGGACACCCGACAGATGTTTTTC. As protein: CACDQALGDTRSSWDTRQMFF.

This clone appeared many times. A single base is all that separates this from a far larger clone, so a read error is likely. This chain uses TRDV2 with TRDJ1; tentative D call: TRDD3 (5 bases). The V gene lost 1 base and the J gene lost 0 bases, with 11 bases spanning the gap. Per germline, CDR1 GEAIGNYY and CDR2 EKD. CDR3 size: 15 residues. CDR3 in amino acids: CACDTVRDYTDKLIF. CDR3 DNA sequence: TGTGCCTGTGACACAGTGAGGGATTACACCGATAAACTCATCTTT.

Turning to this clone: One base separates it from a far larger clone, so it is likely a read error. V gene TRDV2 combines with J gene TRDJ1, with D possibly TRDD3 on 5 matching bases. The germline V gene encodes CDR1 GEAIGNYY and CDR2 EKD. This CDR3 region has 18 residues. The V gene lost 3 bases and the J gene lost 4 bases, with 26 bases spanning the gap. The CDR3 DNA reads TGTGCCTGTGACGCCGTACGTGGATGGGGCTCGGCGGACGATAAACTCATCTTT. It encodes CACDAVRGWGSADDKLIF.

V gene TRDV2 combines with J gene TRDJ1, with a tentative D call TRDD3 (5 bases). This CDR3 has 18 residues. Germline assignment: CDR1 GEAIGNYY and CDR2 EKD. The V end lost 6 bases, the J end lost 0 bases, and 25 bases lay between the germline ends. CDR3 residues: CACSGLGRGLGDTDKLIF. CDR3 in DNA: TGTGCCTGTTCCGGTTTAGGACGGGGACTTGGGGACACCGATAAACTCATCTTT.

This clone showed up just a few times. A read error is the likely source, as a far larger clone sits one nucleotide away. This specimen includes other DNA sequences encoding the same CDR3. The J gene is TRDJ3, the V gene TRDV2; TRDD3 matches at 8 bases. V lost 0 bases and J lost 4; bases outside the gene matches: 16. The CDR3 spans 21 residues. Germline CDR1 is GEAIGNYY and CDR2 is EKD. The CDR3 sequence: CACDTLGDDRGSGWDTRQMFF. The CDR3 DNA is TGTGCCTGTGACACCCTGGGGGACGATCGTGGCTCGGGGTGGGACACCCGACAGATGTTTTTC.

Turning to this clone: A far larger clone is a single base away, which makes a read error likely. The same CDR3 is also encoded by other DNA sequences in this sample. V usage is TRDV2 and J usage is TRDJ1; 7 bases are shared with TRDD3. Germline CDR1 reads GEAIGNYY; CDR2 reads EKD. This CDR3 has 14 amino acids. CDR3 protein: CACSELGKTDKLIF. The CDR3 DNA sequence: TGCGCCTGTTCCGAACTGGGGAAAACCGATAAACTCATCTTT.

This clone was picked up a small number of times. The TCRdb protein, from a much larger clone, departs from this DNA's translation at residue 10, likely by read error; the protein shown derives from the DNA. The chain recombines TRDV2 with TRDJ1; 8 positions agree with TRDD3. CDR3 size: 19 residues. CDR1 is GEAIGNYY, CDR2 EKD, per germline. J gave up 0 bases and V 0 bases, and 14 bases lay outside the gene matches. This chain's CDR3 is CACDTLEGTRGYNTDKLIF. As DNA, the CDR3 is TGTGCCTGTGACACCCTAGAGGGTACTAGGGGATACAACACCGATAAACTCATCTTT.

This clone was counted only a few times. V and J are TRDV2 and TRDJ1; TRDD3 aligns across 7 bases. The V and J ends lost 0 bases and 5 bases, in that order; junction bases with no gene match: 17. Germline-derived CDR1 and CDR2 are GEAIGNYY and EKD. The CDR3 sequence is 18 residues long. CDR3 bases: TGTGCCTGTGACACCCTCGGAGGGGTGGGGGAAAACCCTGATAAACTCATCTTT. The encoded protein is CACDTLGGVGENPDKLIF.

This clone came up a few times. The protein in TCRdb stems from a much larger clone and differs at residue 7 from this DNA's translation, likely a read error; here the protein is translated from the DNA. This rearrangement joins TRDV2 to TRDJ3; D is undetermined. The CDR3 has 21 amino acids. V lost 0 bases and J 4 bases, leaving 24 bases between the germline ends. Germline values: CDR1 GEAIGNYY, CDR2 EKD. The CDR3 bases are TGTGCCTGTGACACCCTGGAGGATGATCGTGGCTCGGGGTGGGACACCCGACAGATGTTTTTC. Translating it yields CACDTLEDDRGSGWDTRQMFF.

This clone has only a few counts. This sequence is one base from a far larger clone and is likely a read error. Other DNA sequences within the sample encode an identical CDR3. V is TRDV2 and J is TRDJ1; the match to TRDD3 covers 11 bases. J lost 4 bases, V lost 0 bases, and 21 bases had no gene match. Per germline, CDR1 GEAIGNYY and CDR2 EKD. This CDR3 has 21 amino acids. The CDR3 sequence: CACDTVGGGWGIRSENDKLIF. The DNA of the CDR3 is TGTGCCTGTGACACCGTTGGGGGAGGGTGGGGGATACGGTCGGAGAACGATAAACTCATCTTT.

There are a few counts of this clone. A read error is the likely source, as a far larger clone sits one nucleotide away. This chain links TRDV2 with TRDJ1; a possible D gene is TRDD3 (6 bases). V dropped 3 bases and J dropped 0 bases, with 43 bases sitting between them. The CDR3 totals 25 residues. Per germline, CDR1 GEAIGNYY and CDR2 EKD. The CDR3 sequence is CACDPWMAPLQDGGSHTHNTDKLIF. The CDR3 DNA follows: TGTGCCTGTGACCCCTGGATGGCCCCCTTACAAGATGGGGGCTCCCACACCCATAACACCGATAAACTCATCTTT.

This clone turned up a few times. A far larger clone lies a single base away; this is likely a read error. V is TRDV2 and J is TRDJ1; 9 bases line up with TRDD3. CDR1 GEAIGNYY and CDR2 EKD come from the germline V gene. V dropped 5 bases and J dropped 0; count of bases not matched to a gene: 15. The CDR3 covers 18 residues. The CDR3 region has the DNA TGTGCCTGTGGCCGACTTGCGGTGGGGGATAGAAACACCGATAAACTCATCTTT. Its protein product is CACGRLAVGDRNTDKLIF.